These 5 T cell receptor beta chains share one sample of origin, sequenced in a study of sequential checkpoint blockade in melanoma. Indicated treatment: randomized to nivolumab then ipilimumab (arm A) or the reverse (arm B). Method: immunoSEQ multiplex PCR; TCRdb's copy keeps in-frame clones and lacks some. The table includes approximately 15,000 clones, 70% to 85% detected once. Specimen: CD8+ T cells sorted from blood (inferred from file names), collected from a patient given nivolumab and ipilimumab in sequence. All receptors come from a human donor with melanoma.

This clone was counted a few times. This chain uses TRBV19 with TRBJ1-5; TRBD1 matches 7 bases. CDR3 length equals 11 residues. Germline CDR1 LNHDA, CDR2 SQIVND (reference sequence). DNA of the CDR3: TGTGCTAGAAGGGGGCATCAGCCCCAGCATTTT. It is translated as CARRGHQPQHF.

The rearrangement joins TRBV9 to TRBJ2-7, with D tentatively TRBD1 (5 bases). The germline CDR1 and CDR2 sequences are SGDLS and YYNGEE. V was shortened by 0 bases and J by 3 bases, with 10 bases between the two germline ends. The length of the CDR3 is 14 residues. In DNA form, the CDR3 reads TGTGCCAGCAGCGTAGAGGGGAATAGCTACGAGCAGTACTTC. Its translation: CASSVEGNSYEQYF.

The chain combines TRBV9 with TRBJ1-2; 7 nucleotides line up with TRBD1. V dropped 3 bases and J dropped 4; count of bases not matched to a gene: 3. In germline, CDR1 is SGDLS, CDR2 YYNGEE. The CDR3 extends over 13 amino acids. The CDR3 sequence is CASSGGTAYGYTF. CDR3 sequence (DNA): TGTGCCAGCAGCGGTGGGACAGCCTATGGCTACACCTTC. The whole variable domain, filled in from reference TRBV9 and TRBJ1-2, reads DSGVTQTPKHLITATGQRVTLRCSPRSGDLSVYWYQQSLDQGLQFLIQYYNGEERAKGNILERFSAQQFPDLHSELNLSSLELGDSALYFCASSGGTAYGYTFGSGTRLTVV.

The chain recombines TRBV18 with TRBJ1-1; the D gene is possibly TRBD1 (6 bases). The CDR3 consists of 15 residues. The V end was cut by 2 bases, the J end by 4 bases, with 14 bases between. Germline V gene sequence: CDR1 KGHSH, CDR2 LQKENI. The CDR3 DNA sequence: TGTGCCAGCTCACCAAATAGGGGGATGAGCACTGAAGCTTTCTTT. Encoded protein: CASSPNRGMSTEAFF. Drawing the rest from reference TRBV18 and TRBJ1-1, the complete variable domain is NAGVMQNPRHLVRRRGQEARLRCSPMKGHSHVYWYRQLPEEGLKFMVYLQKENIIDESGMPKERFSAEFPKEGPSILRIQQVVRGDSAAYFCASSPNRGMSTEAFFGQGTRLTVV.

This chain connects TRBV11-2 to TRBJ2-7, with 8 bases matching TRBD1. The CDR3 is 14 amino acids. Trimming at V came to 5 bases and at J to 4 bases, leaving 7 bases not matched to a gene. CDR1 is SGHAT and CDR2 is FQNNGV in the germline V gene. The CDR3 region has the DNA TGTGCCAGCAGCCCGACAGGGGTCCCATACGAGCAGTACTTC. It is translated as CASSPTGVPYEQYF.